The entry below describes one TCR beta chain. As yet, its antigen is unknown. The V end was cut by 7 bases, the J end by 0 bases, with 9 bases between. Germline assignment: CDR1 SGDLS and CDR2 YYNGEE. The CDR3 runs 13 residues. This record comes from a study of chemoradiotherapy in HPV16-positive cancers. Across the study: A couple of HPV16-positive patients' cells yielded candidate HPV-specific clones and common motifs.

Findings and limits, study-wide: Better recurrence-free survival went with HPV-responsive T-cell expansion in HPV16-positive patients.

Repertoires were sampled repeatedly during chemoradiotherapy. Only in-frame clones appear in the TCRdb table, and some are missing; sequencing was by immunoSEQ multiplex PCR. Here the sample spans some 34,000 clones, over 80% being singletons. This chain links TRBV9 with TRBJ2-3; D gene unclear. The sequence came from a human donor with HPV-associated anogenital cancer. The material was blood, obtained from a patient who underwent chemoradiotherapy. CDR3 residues: CASSRQSTDTQYF. Written as DNA, the CDR3 is TGTGCCAGCTCCCGACAAAGCACAGATACGCAGTATTTT.